The 5 T cell receptor beta chains presented below share a single source sample, sequenced in a study of human T cells and chemical hapten exposure. TCRdb reanalysed the RACE reads using MiXCR and keeps one entry per CDR3 protein. The data contain roughly 150,000 distinct CDR3 sequences, roughly 26% of them seen just once; the ten biggest clones take up under 2.5%. The time point here: patch test 3, about 24 weeks after DPC sensitization. This sample's treatment: therapeutic diphenylcyclopropenone sensitization with weekly scalp DPC. Sequencing used whole blood, obtained in connection with sensitization to the hapten diphenylcyclopropenone (DPC). The receptors shown here come from a woman aged 18-29 years with alopecia areata. Some clones in this sample may be carry-over from other donors' samples.

This clonotype was seen more than once but under ten times. V is TRBV4-3 and J is TRBJ1-2; D uncertain. V was cut by 1 base and J by 4 bases, with 10 bases left in between. The CDR3 contains 14 residues. Germline assignment: CDR1 LGHNA and CDR2 YSLEER. The CDR3 region has the DNA TGCGCCAGCAGCCAAGCTGCATCCTCCTATGGCTACACCTTC. Translating it yields CASSQAASSYGYTF.

This clonotype was counted between two and nine times. The chain has TRBV12-3 or TRBV12-4 and TRBJ2-1; TRBD2 is a possible D gene (5 bases). V was clipped by 3 bases and J by 10 bases, with 10 bases between them. This CDR3 comprises 12 residues. CDR3 loop: CASSLGAVEQFF. In nucleotides, the CDR3 is TGTGCCAGCAGTTTGGGAGCGGTGGAGCAGTTCTTC.

V is TRBV20-1 and J is TRBJ2-3; D possibly corresponds to TRBD1 (6 bases). V was cut by 3 bases and J by 6 bases, with 16 bases left in between. The CDR3 sequence is 14 residues long. CDR1 is DFQATT and CDR2 is SNEGSKA in the germline V gene (reference sequence). This CDR3 is CSASGRGLSDTQYF. Written as DNA, the CDR3 is TGCAGTGCTAGTGGCAGGGGCCTATCGGATACGCAGTATTTT.

This clonotype was seen a few times. This rearrangement joins TRBV6-5 to TRBJ2-7, with D uncertain. The CDR3 covers 13 residues. Germline V gene sequence: CDR1 MNHEY, CDR2 SVGAGI. Trimming took off 4 bases at V and 1 base at J, with 8 bases between the two ends. CDR3 in DNA: TGTGCCAGCAGTTCCCCTACGTCCTACGAGCAGTACTTC. Translation gives CASSSPTSYEQYF.

This clonotype was observed a handful of times. The CDR3 DNA reads as TGCGCCAGCAGCCGCGGACAGGGTCATTTCAAATATGGCTACACCTTC. The encoded protein is CASSRGQGHFKYGYTF. The V and J genes are TRBV4-3 and TRBJ1-2; 8 nucleotides agree with TRBD1. This CDR3 contains 16 residues. Trimming cost V 4 bases and J 5 bases; bases outside gene matches: 12. Germline CDR1 is LGHNA and CDR2 is YSLEER.